This T cell receptor (beta chain) was sequenced in a study of cytomegalovirus exposure and HLA in healthy donors (dated by TCRdb to about 2017). Regarding the research as a whole: In an earlier analysis of roughly 500 of the donors, roughly 300 Gb of sequence data and 90 million to 130 million unique TCR beta sequences from 150 million to 200 million T cells were reported. An early release covering some 640 HLA-typed donors comprised about 320 gigabases of sequencing data and roughly 86 million unique TCR sequences. Of the approximately 400 genotyped donors, 81% fell in the genetic ancestry cluster associated with self-reported Caucasian donors. The study was designed to test whether signatures of past pathogen exposure could be identified by cataloging public T cell receptors. The study used immunosequencing to profile the T cell repertoires of approximately 650 subjects and linked those repertoires to cytomegalovirus serostatus. A separate validation cohort of approximately 120 different subjects was used in addition to the roughly 700-subject first cohort. High-throughput TCR immunosequencing, statistical association of individual TCRs with disease status, and machine learning were combined to predict cytomegalovirus infection status. In a later analysis, previously published TCR beta repertoires from 670 or so donors were re-analyzed and high-resolution HLA genotyping was added so that TCR occurrence patterns could be studied. Rather than using new phenotypic data, the later analysis identified candidate immune exposures from TCR beta sequences and from how often those sequences occurred across donors. An earlier analysis of roughly 600 of the donors used high-throughput TCR beta sequencing to judge whether each TCR beta V gene segment behaved as functional or pseudogenic. Donor age, sex, ethnicity and CMV serostatus were collected together with the repertoire data. A later genetic analysis used genome-wide SNP genotypes for about three fifths of the 666 donors, treating that subset as a discovery cohort. All discovery cohort repertoires had been generated using a single sequencing platform. Class I and class II HLA loci were covered by the typing at four-digit resolution. Typing coverage differed by locus: A, B, C, DRB1 and DQB1 were typed in roughly 620-630 donors, DQA1 in roughly 510, DPA1 in around 610, and DPB1 in about 450. Roughly 5 DR-DQ haplotypes were treated as single units for association and clustering because of strong linkage in the cohort. Across about 380 genotyped donors of the cohort, an average of approximately 220,000 unique TCR beta nucleotide sequences per donor were sequenced, and 15% to 20% of those sequences were non-productive.

As to this clone: It lacks a known antigen. Base qualities are missing; no much larger clone stands one base away.

Overall study results and their limits: Most CMV-associated TCR beta chains appeared to be HLA-restricted in a later analysis, and the HLA associations seemed to be driven largely by CMV exposure. The cohort was sequenced for TCR beta chains only, and without alpha or paired-chain data the features that could be detected were limited. It was suggested by the authors that the approach could potentially be generalized to other disease states and immunological phenotypes. Compared with the roughly 710-donor mean, donors in an Asian-associated ancestry cluster had fewer N-insertions in productive TCRs, according to a later genetic analysis. Strong co-occurrence of HLA alleles, especially DR and DQ, made assigning TCR associations to individual alleles difficult. A group of highly shared sequence variants was considered likely to be a technical artifact of the sequencing pipeline. An earlier analysis of around 600 of the donors showed that most TCR beta V segments appeared in productive rearrangements either about 87% or about 30% of the time, which broadly matched IMGT annotations. Specific HLA alleles were associated with 15,000 to 20,000 TCR beta sequences at a false discovery rate of 0.05 in a later analysis. Compared with equally common non-associated chains, HLA-associated TCR beta chains in a later analysis were more clonally expanded and had lower generation probabilities. A further reported finding was that TCR beta sequences accurately predicted the HLA-A and HLA-B alleles for most subjects in the first cohort. The classifier was reported to diagnose cytomegalovirus status with high specificity and sensitivity in both the original cohort and the validation cohort. A later analysis found that TCR association rates varied across HLA loci, with DRB1 alleles showing the most associated TCRs and HLA-C alleles the fewest. Fewer than 20 rarely observed V segments, including chromosome 9 orphons, were excluded from the earlier analysis of a few hundred of the donors because counts were too low. The study gave a list of 150 to 200 TCR beta chains associated with cytomegalovirus. The presence/absence analyses assumed that sequencing depth was roughly uniform across donors, and that assumption may not be true. Three of the identified cytomegalovirus-associated TCR beta chains were confirmed in vitro to be specific for cytomegalovirus antigens. The only immune exposure information available for the cohort was CMV serostatus. A later analysis reported that several top co-occurrence clusters appeared linked to parvovirus B19, influenza, CMV and Epstein-Barr virus. A later genetic analysis associated a missense DCLRE1C variant with V-gene and J-gene trimming of TCR beta chains, and an independent cohort replicated the association. Because HLA typing was missing for some donors at each locus, association tests included only the typed subset. Correlated functional status among segregating V segments might reflect linkage disequilibrium, but an unknown experimental factor could not be ruled out. Across donors, most TCR sequences were observed very rarely, whereas some public TCRs were present in many individuals.

The library was made by the immunoSEQ multiplex PCR assay. The multiplex PCR relied on a mix of 60 forward primers for TCR Vbeta segments and 13 reverse primers for TCR Jbeta segments. The CDR3 region of rearranged TCR beta genes was amplified from genomic DNA with a multiplex PCR assay. The amplified TCR beta libraries were sequenced on the Illumina HiSeq System as 87-base-pair reads. For the original study's pipeline: A later analysis counted 65 million to 90 million unique TCR beta chains across the 500 to 850 repertoires, and around 9.9 million of these chains were shared by at least two donors. Raw reads were error-corrected and collapsed into unique sequences by a nearest-neighbor algorithm in which closely related sequences were merged to remove PCR and sequencing errors. Alignment of CDR3 sequences to IMGT reference sequences was used to assign V, D and J gene segments. For a sequence to be retained, a match of at least six nucleotides was required to both a V gene segment and a J gene segment. A rearrangement was called productive if the CDR3 had no stop codons and remained in frame with V and J, and every other rearrangement was called non-productive. Following IMGT convention, CDR3 was defined as the stretch from the second conserved V-encoded cysteine up to the conserved J-encoded phenylalanine. Sequences without an unambiguous match to a single V gene segment were excluded from the earlier analysis of almost 600 of the donors. In an earlier analysis of a few hundred of the donors, V segments were called functional above 56.7% productive rearrangements and were called segregating when the between-donor standard deviation exceeded 5%. To diagnose cytomegalovirus status from the catalog of TCR beta chain sequences, a statistical classification framework was built. V and J gene assignment, in a later analysis, came from comparing TCR nucleotide sequences with IMGT/GENE-DB human TR gene sequences. In a later analysis, CDR3 sequences and most-parsimonious VDJ recombination scenarios were assigned using the TCRdist pipeline. A later analysis defined each TCR beta chain by its CDR3 amino acid sequence plus V-gene family, and excluded reads lacking a unique V-gene family. To address suspected cross-contamination and a sequencing artifact, a later analysis removed 450 to 700 highly shared, low-generation-probability nucleotide sequences. In a later analysis, a clonal expansion index was calculated for each public chain from normalized within-repertoire ranks of inferred template counts. A later analysis computed generation probabilities with a VDJ recombination model fitted to out-of-frame rearrangements, and checked the results against IGoR. In a later analysis, TCR-TCR, TCR-HLA and TCR-CMV co-occurrence was scored with hypergeometric tests, and a repertoire-size bias correction was applied to TCR pairs. A later analysis estimated false discovery rates by permuting HLA or CMV assignments 20 times. In a later analysis, co-occurring TCRs were grouped using DBSCAN, and TCRdist sequence similarity was added for clustering within HLA-allele-positive subsets. For co-occurrence clustering, repertoires with fewer than 30,000 or more than 120,000 public chains were excluded, along with four or five repertoires with anomalous nucleotide sharing. TCRdb retrieved this table from immuneACCESS and kept in-frame rearrangements only. Not all clones are present; in checked studies, unresolved V genes account for under half, and no reason is known for the remainder. V and J calls and clone size are as listed in that table; D and trimming were resolved from the DNA. The sample data list roughly 92,000 clones, and roughly 8.2% of these were observed just once. The top ten clonotypes cover approximately 2.4% of the sample.

The cohort comprised 666 healthy bone marrow donors. At the time of sampling, every cohort member was nominally healthy, though immune exposures that went unrecorded were likely present. The donor was CMV seronegative and was included in the group of a few hundred seronegative cohort members. Every donor gave a peripheral blood sample, and the peripheral blood mononuclear cells from that sample were used for TCR beta sequencing. The Qiagen DNeasy Blood Extraction Kit was used to extract genomic DNA from the blood cell samples. This TCR came from a man aged 50 or older in good health and CMV-seronegative. Sequenced: PBMCs.

DNA sequence: TGTGCCAGCAGTGTGTCACTAGCGGGAGTCAACGAGCAGTACTTC. It encodes CASSVSLAGVNEQYF. The rearrangement combines TRBV6-4 with TRBJ2-7; the junction holds 11 bases that match TRBD2. According to the germline V gene, CDR1 reads MRHNA and CDR2 reads SNTAGT. V trim: 4 bases; J trim: 5 bases; unmatched bases: 7. There are 15 amino acids in the CDR3, from cysteine to phenylalanine inclusive. Here the CDR3 DNA is all that survives: 45 bases in frame from base 1.